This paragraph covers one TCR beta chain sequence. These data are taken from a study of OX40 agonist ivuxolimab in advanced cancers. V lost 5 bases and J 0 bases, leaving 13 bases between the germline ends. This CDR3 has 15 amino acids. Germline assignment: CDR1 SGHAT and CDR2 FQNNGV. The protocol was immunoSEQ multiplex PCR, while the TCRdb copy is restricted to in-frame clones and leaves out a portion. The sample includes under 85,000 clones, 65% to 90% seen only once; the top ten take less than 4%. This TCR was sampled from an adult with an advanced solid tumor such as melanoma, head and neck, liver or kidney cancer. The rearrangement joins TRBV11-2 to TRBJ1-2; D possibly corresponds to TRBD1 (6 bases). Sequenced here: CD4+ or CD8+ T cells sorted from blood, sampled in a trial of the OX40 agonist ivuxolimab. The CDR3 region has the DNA TGTGCCAGCAGCAGTTGGACAGCAACTAACTATGGCTACACCTTC. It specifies CASSSWTATNYGYTF.